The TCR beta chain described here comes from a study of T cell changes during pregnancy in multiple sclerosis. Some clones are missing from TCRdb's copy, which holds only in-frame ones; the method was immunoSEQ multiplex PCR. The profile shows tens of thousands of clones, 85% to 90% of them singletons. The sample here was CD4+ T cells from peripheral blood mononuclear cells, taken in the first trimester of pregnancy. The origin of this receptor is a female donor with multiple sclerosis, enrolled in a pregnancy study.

CDR3 protein: CASSPRPTGGVRNTEAFF. The CDR3 DNA sequence: TGTGCCAGCAGCCCCCGGCCGACAGGGGGCGTTAGGAACACTGAAGCTTTCTTT. The rearrangement uses TRBV9 and TRBJ1-1; 10 nucleotides match TRBD1. Germline V gene sequence: CDR1 SGDLS, CDR2 YYNGEE. The ends lost 4 bases at V and 1 base at J; junction bases unmatched: 13. The length of the CDR3 is 18 residues. The full variable domain, rest sourced from reference TRBV9 and TRBJ1-1, is DSGVTQTPKHLITATGQRVTLRCSPRSGDLSVYWYQQSLDQGLQFLIQYYNGEERAKGNILERFSAQQFPDLHSELNLSSLELGDSALYFCASSPRPTGGVRNTEAFFGQGTRLTVV.